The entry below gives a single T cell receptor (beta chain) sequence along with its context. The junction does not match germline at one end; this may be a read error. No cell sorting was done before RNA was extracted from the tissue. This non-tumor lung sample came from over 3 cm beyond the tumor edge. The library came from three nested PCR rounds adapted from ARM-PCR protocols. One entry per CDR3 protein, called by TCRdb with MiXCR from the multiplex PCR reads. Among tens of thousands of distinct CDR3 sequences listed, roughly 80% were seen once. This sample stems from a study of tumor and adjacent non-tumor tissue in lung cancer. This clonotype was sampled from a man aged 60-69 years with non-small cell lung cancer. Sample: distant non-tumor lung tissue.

The CDR3 protein is CASSLAGASSWANVPTF. CDR3 coding DNA: TGTGCCAGCAGCCTAGCGGGAGCCAGCTCTTGGGCCAATGTCCCGACTTTC. The chain carries TRBV6-5 and TRBJ2-6; the match to TRBD2 covers 10 bases. Germline assignment: CDR1 MNHEY and CDR2 SVGAGI. This CDR3 comprises 17 residues.